This TCR beta chain was found in a study of T-cell reconstitution after alpha-beta-depleted transplantation in children. TCRbeta library preparation incorporated unique molecular identifiers. TCRdb passed the PCR reads through MiXCR, listing each CDR3 protein once. The sample shows hundreds of thousands of distinct CDR3 sequences, around a sixth of them seen only once. With V trimmed by 1 base and J by 5 bases, 6 bases remained unmatched. This CDR3 spans 15 amino acids. The germline V gene has CDR1 SGHRS and CDR2 YFSETQ. This clonotype appeared a few times. V is TRBV5-1 and J is TRBJ2-5, with 9 bases matching TRBD1. The source was PBMCs, mostly from graft donor cells, collected 360 days after TCRalphabeta/CD19-depleted stem cell transplant. The receptor comes from a male patient aged 2-10 years who had a stem cell transplant for acute lymphoblastic leukemia, so the T cells may come from the graft donor. The chain's CDR3 is CASSLTGTGTETQYF. The CDR3 DNA is TGCGCCAGCAGCTTGACCGGGACAGGGACGGAGACCCAGTACTTC.